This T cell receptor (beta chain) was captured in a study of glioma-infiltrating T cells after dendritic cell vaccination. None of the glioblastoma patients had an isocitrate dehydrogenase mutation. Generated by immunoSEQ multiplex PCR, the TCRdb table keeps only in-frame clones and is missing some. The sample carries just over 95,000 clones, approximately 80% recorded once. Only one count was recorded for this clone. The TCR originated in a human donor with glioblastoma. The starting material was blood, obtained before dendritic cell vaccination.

CDR3 sequence reads: CASSQDPPSTGIPHEQYF. In DNA form, the CDR3 reads TGCGCCAGCAGCCAAGACCCCCCCTCGACAGGGATCCCCCACGAGCAGTACTTC. The V and J genes are TRBV4-1 and TRBJ2-7; 7 bases map to TRBD1. Per germline, CDR1 MGHRA and CDR2 YSYEKL. This CDR3 region has 18 residues. V shed 0 bases, J shed 5 bases, and the junction held 16 bases outside the gene matches.